What follows is one T cell receptor (beta chain) and its context. Its cognate antigen is unknown. There are 13 residues in the CDR3. Germline V lookup: CDR1 LNHNV, CDR2 YYDKDF (reference sequence). Unmatched junction bases numbered 4, after V lost 5 bases and J lost 4 bases. Using its own MiXCR run on the reads, TCRdb lists one record per CDR3 protein. Of about 160,000 distinct CDR3 sequences in the sample, under 20% were seen once. These data originate in a study of T cell repertoires in cytomegalovirus infection. Study-wide background: Matching HLA type, along with CMV infection, was indicated by public TCR beta signatures. Study observations and caveats: Adding up the frequency of public TCR beta families identified people who carried CMV plus the relevant HLA.

The chain recombines TRBV15 with TRBJ2-7; 8 bases match TRBD2. Sequenced sample: CD8+ T cells from PBMCs. The origin of this receptor is a human donor in good health (CMV status not recorded). Some clones in this sample may be carry-over from other donors' samples. The CDR3 loop reads CATSASGRYEQYF. The CDR3 DNA reads TGTGCCACCAGCGCAAGCGGGAGATACGAGCAGTACTTC.